The 20 T cell receptor beta chains in this list originate from one sample, sequenced in a study of response to subunit inactivated influenza vaccine (dated by TCRdb to 2017 to 2018). The library came from RT-PCR. For sequencing, an Illumina HiSeq 2500 was employed. TCRdb reprocessed the public reads (quality trimming at Q25 with fastp, clone calling with MiXCR) and kept in-frame beta chains. Entries are consolidated by CDR3 protein sequence, retaining the most common genes and DNA. The sample has 590,000 or so distinct CDR3 sequences on record, 14% of them singletons. The ten largest clones capture about 7.4% of the sample. Specimen: PBMCs from blood, collected less than 15 days before vaccination. The source of these receptors is a man in his fifties who received an inactivated influenza vaccine. Donor details come from another sample of the same person, matched by shared clones.

This chain joins TRBV7-2 and TRBJ2-3; no clear D. Trimming removed 6 bases from V and 1 base from J, with 8 bases in between. The germline gives CDR1 SGHTA, CDR2 FQGNSA. The CDR3 has 13 amino acids. The CDR3 loop is CASRKRGTDTQYF. DNA for the CDR3: TGTGCCAGCAGGAAACGGGGCACAGATACGCAGTATTTT. Full variable domain (rest looked up from reference TRBV7-2 and TRBJ2-3): GAGVSQSPSNKVTEKGKDVELRCDPISGHTALYWYRQSLGQGLEFLIYFQGNSAPDKSGLPSDRFSAERTGGSVSTLTIQRTQQEDSAVYLCASRKRGTDTQYFGPGTRLTVL.

Notes on this clonotype: Germline and junction disagree at one end, which may indicate a read error. The rearrangement links TRBV20-1 to TRBJ2-5, with 8 bases identical to TRBD2. The CDR3 is 16 amino acids. Germline CDR1 is DFQATT and CDR2 is SNEGSKA (reference sequence). The CDR3 DNA reads TGCTGTGCTAGACCCCGGGGGGGGAGGGTAACGGAGACCCAGTACTTC. Its protein product is CCARPRGGRVTETQYF.

In this sample, this clonotype turned up a few times. The chain employs TRBV7-9 and TRBJ2-1; D is ambiguous. The CDR3 is 16 amino acids. The germline V gene has CDR1 SEHNR and CDR2 FQNEAQ (reference sequence). V lost 6 bases and J 7 bases, leaving 22 bases between the germline ends. CDR3 sequence: CASRPPLSSIWNEQFF. The CDR3 coding sequence is TGTGCCAGCAGACCACCCCTATCTAGTATATGGAATGAGCAGTTCTTC. The full variable domain, its missing parts supplied by reference TRBV7-9 and TRBJ2-1, is DTGVSQNPRHKITKRGQNVTFRCDPISEHNRLYWYRQTLGQGPEFLTYFQNEAQLEKSRLLSDRFSAERPKGSFSTLEIQRTEQGDSAMYLCASRPPLSSIWNEQFFGPGTRLTVL.

V usage is TRBV20-1 and J usage is TRBJ2-1, with D perhaps matching TRBD2 (6 bases). Trimming left V 1 base short and J 7 bases short, with 17 bases between. The CDR3 spans 15 residues. Germline CDR1 DFQATT, CDR2 SNEGSKA (reference sequence). The CDR3 sequence: CSARGWRGRENEQFF. The CDR3 coding sequence is TGCAGTGCTAGAGGTTGGCGGGGCCGGGAGAATGAGCAGTTCTTC.

This clonotype turned up a few times. The chain uses TRBV6-1 and TRBJ2-7, with a possible D match to TRBD1 (5 bases). This CDR3 spans 13 amino acids. The germline gives CDR1 MNHNS, CDR2 SASEGT. V lost 6 bases, J lost 6 bases, and 15 bases lay in between. Here the CDR3 reads CASSATVSGEQYF. The CDR3 DNA is TGTGCCAGCAGCGCGACAGTTTCGGGCGAGCAGTACTTC.

This clonotype was found a few times. This chain joins TRBV4-1 and TRBJ2-5; 12 nucleotides agree with TRBD2. V was pared by 1 base and J by 1 base, with 7 bases of the junction left unmatched. Germline CDR1 MGHRA, CDR2 YSYEKL. The CDR3 loop spans 18 amino acids. The CDR3: CASSQGGLAGGTQETQYF. CDR3 sequence (DNA): TGCGCCAGCAGCCAAGGGGGACTAGCGGGCGGAACCCAAGAGACCCAGTACTTC.

The CDR3 loop is CASNKIGGSTGELFF. The CDR3 nucleotides are TGTGCCAGCAACAAGATAGGGGGAAGTACCGGGGAGCTGTTTTTT. The V call is TRBV7-9, the J call TRBJ2-2, with TRBD1 as a possible D gene (6 bases). The CDR3 is 15 amino acids. V shed 7 bases and J shed 5 bases, with 17 bases lying between them. Germline CDR1 is SEHNR and CDR2 is FQNEAQ (reference sequence).

The J gene is TRBJ2-1, the V gene TRBV5-1; the match to TRBD2 covers 10 bases. The germline CDR1 and CDR2 sequences are SGHRS and YFSETQ. The CDR3 spans 16 residues. Losses at the gene ends were 6 bases for V and 2 bases for J; bases not matched to a gene: 8. Here the CDR3 reads CASTGSGGAAYNEQFF. CDR3 DNA sequence: TGCGCCAGCACGGGAAGCGGGGGGGCCGCCTACAATGAGCAGTTCTTC.

V is TRBV7-2 and J is TRBJ2-7; 8 bases fit TRBD2. Per germline, CDR1 SGHTA and CDR2 FQGNSA. The V segment lost 4 bases and the J segment 3 bases; nucleotides outside the gene matches: 14. The CDR3 has 17 residues. The CDR3 coding sequence is TGTGCCAGCAGCTCCCACTCCCTCCCTACTAGCGGCTACGAGCAGTACTTC. Its translation is CASSSHSLPTSGYEQYF.

The chain uses TRBV28 and TRBJ2-7; 7 bases line up with TRBD2. The CDR3 has 14 amino acids. Germline values: CDR1 MDHEN, CDR2 SYDVKM. V shed 3 bases, J shed 1 base, and the junction held 3 bases outside the gene matches. Written as DNA, the CDR3 is TGTGCCAGCAGTTTCGCGGGGGTTTCCTACGAGCAGTACTTC. This codes for CASSFAGVSYEQYF.

This clonotype was observed a handful of times. The chain is built from TRBV4-1 and TRBJ1-1, with D possibly matching TRBD1 (6 bases). The V end was cut by 1 base, the J end by 7 bases, with 16 bases between. CDR3 length equals 15 residues. CDR1 and CDR2 from the germline V gene are MGHRA and YSYEKL. CDR3 DNA: TGCGCCAGCAGCCAAGTCGCGGGGGGGGGCTTTGAAGCTTTCTTT. Encoded protein: CASSQVAGGGFEAFF.

This clonotype was detected only a few times. This chain joins TRBV5-1 and TRBJ2-5, with D possibly TRBD1 on 8 matching bases. Per germline, CDR1 SGHRS and CDR2 YFSETQ. With 4 bases removed from V and 4 bases from J, the gap between germline ends came to 14 bases. CDR3 size: 14 residues. CDR3: CASSPNRGGETQYF. In DNA, the CDR3 is TGCGCCAGCAGCCCTAACAGGGGGGGAGAGACCCAGTACTTC.

This clonotype was detected ten times or more. The chain combines TRBV6-1 with TRBJ2-2; possible D gene TRBD1, 5 bases. Trimming took off 5 bases at V and 7 bases at J, with 14 bases between the two ends. Germline values: CDR1 MNHNS, CDR2 SASEGT. The CDR3 totals 14 residues. CDR3 DNA sequence: TGTGCCAGCAGTAAAGAAGACAGTTACGGGGAGCTGTTTTTT. It encodes CASSKEDSYGELFF.

This clonotype turned up a few times. V and J are TRBV4-2 and TRBJ2-3; the match to TRBD2 covers 12 bases. CDR3 length: 17 residues. V was pared by 0 bases and J by 8 bases, with 9 bases of the junction left unmatched. Per germline, CDR1 LGHNA and CDR2 YNFKEQ. The CDR3 is CASSQEALTSGRSTQYF. CDR3 in DNA: TGTGCCAGCAGCCAAGAAGCCCTGACTAGCGGGAGAAGTACGCAGTATTTT.

This chain connects TRBV27 to TRBJ2-1; possibly TRBD2 for D (6 bases). The V end was cut by 5 bases, the J end by 0 bases, with 17 bases between. Germline lookup yields CDR1 MNHEY and CDR2 SMNVEV (reference sequence). The CDR3 loop spans 17 amino acids. The CDR3 coding sequence is TGTGCCAGCAGTGGCGGTCGGGGGTGGAGCTCCTACAATGAGCAGTTCTTC. Residues: CASSGGRGWSSYNEQFF.

There are many counts of this clonotype. The rearrangement uses TRBV7-6 and TRBJ2-7; D is ambiguous. The V and J ends lost 4 bases and 0 bases respectively, with 7 bases between them. The CDR3 extends over 13 amino acids. Per the germline V gene, CDR1 is SGHVS and CDR2 is FNYEAQ. CDR3 sequence (DNA): TGTGCCAGCAGCTCGCTCAACTCCTACGAGCAGTACTTC. This gives the protein CASSSLNSYEQYF.

This clonotype was picked up a small number of times. The rearrangement uses TRBV7-3 and TRBJ2-1; D is perhaps TRBD2 (6 bases). V was shortened by 5 bases and J by 6 bases, with 20 bases between the two germline ends. The CDR3 is made up of 16 amino acids. Germline lookup yields CDR1 SGHTA and CDR2 FQGTGA. The CDR3 bases are TGTGCCAGCAGCCGACGGACTGGAAACGGGGGCAATGAGCAGTTCTTC. Amino acid sequence: CASSRRTGNGGNEQFF. The full variable domain, its missing parts supplied by reference TRBV7-3 and TRBJ2-1, is GAGVSQTPSNKVTEKGKYVELRCDPISGHTALYWYRQSLGQGPEFLIYFQGTGAADDSGLPNDRFFAVRPEGSVSTLKIQRTERGDSAVYLCASSRRTGNGGNEQFFGPGTRLTVL.

Of note for this clonotype: Germline is not matched at one junction end, which may reflect a read error. The CDR3 DNA is TGTGTCAGCAGTCCACCGGGACTAGCGGACCCCCCCTACGAGCAGTACTTC. As protein: CVSSPPGLADPPYEQYF. This chain joins TRBV28 and TRBJ2-7; 11 bases align to TRBD2. Germline V gene data show CDR1 as MDHEN and CDR2 as SYDVKM. This CDR3 is 17 amino acids long.

This clonotype was counted many times. The J gene is TRBJ2-7, the V gene TRBV4-1; 9 positions match TRBD1. There are 16 residues in the CDR3. Germline lookup yields CDR1 MGHRA and CDR2 YSYEKL. V was clipped by 5 bases and J by 2 bases; unmatched bases: 10. The CDR3 sequence: CASSLPDRGETYEQYF. Here the CDR3 DNA reads TGCGCCAGCAGCTTACCTGACAGGGGGGAAACCTACGAGCAGTACTTC.

This clonotype turned up a few times. This CDR3 is CASSGLYGAGELFF. The CDR3 region has the DNA TGTGCCAGCAGCGGACTCTACGGAGCCGGGGAGCTGTTTTTT. The chain joins TRBV6-1 to TRBJ2-2, with TRBD2 as a possible D gene (5 bases). Trimming pared 6 bases from V and 6 bases from J, leaving 14 bases between. Germline assignment: CDR1 MNHNS and CDR2 SASEGT. This CDR3 spans 14 amino acids.